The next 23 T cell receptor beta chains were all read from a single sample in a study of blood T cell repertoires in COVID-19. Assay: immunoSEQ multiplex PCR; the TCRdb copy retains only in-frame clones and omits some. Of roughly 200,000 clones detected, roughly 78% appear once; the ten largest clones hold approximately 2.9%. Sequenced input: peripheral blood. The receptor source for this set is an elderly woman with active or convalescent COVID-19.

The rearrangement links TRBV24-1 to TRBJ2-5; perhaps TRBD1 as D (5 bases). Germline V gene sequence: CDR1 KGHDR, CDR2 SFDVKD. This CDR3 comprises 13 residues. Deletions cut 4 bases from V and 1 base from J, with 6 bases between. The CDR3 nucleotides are TGTGCCACCAGTGACAGGGCCCAAGAGACCCAGTACTTC. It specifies CATSDRAQETQYF.

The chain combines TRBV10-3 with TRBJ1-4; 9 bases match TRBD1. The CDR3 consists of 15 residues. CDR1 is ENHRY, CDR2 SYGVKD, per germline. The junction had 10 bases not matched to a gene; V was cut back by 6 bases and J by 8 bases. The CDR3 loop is CAIREGTGISEKLFF. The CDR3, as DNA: TGTGCCATCAGAGAAGGGACAGGGATCAGCGAAAAACTGTTTTTT.

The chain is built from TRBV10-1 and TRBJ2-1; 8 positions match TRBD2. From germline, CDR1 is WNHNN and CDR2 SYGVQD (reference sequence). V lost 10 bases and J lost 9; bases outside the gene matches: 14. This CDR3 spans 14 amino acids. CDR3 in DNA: TGCGCCACTAGCGGGTCAATCCGCCCGGGTGAGCAGTTCTTC. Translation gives CATSGSIRPGEQFF.

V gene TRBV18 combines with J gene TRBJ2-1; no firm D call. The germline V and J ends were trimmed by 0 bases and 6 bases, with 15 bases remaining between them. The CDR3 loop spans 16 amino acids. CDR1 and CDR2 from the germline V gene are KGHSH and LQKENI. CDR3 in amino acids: CASSPPRAPRVNEQFF. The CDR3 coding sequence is TGTGCCAGCTCACCACCGAGAGCACCCCGGGTCAATGAGCAGTTCTTC.

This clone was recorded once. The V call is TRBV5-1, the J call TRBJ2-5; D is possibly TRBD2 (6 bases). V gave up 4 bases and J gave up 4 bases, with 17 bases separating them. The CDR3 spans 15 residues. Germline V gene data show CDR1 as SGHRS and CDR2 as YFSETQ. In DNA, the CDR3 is TGCGCCAGCAGCCCGGGGGTCATCGCAGGAGAGACCCAGTACTTC. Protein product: CASSPGVIAGETQYF. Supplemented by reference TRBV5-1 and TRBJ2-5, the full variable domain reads KAGVTQTPRYLIKTRGQQVTLSCSPISGHRSVSWYQQTPGQGLQFLFEYFSETQRNKGNFPGRFSGRQFSNSRSEMNVSTLELGDSALYLCASSPGVIAGETQYFGPGTRLLVL.

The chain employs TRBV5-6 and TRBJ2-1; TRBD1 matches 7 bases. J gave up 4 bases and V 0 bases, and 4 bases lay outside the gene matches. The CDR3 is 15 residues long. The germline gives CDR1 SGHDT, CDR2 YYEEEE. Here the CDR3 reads CASSLGGGRYNEQFF. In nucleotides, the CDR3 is TGTGCCAGCAGCTTGGGAGGGGGCCGTTACAATGAGCAGTTCTTC. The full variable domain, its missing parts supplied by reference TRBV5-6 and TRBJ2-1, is DAGVTQSPTHLIKTRGQQVTLRCSPKSGHDTVSWYQQALGQGPQFIFQYYEEEERQRGNFPDRFSGHQFPNYSSELNVNALLLGDSALYLCASSLGGGRYNEQFFGPGTRLTVL.

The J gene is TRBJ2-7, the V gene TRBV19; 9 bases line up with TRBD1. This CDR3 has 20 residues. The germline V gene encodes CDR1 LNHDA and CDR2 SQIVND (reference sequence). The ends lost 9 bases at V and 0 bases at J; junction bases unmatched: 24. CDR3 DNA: TGTGCCAGGGGGAGTTCGGCCCCTAGGGACAGGGTAAACTACTCCTACGAGCAGTACTTC. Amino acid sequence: CARGSSAPRDRVNYSYEQYF.

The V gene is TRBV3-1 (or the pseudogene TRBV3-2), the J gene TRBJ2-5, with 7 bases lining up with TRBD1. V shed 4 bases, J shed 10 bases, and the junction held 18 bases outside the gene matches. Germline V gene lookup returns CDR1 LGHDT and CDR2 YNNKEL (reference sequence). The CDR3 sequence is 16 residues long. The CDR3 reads CASSLIGGDRARDQYF. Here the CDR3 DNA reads TGTGCCAGCAGCCTAATAGGTGGTGACAGGGCAAGAGACCAGTACTTC.

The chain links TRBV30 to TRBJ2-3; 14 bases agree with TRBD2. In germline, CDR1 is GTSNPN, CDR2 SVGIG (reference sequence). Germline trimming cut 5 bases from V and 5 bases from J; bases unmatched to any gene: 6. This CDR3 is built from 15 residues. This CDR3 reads CAWGLAGGGVDTQYF. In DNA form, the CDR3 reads TGTGCCTGGGGACTAGCGGGGGGCGGTGTAGATACGCAGTATTTT.

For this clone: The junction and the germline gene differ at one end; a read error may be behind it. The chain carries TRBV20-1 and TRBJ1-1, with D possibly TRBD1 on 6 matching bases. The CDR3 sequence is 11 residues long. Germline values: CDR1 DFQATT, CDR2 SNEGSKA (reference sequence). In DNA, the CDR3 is TGCAGTGCAACAGGGAAGGCTGAGGCTTTCTTT. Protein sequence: CSATGKAEAFF.

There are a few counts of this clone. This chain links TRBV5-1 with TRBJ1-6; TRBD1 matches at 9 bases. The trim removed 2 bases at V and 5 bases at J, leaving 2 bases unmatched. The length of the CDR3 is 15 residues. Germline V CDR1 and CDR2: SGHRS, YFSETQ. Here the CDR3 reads CASSFRDRDNSPLHF. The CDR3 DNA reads TGCGCCAGCAGCTTCCGGGACAGGGATAATTCACCCCTCCACTTT.

CDR3 nucleotides: TGTGCCAGCAGCCGCCCCGGGACAGGGCGTAGCTATGGCTACACCTTC. Translation gives CASSRPGTGRSYGYTF. This chain uses TRBV6-2 or TRBV6-3 with TRBJ1-2, with TRBD1 matching 9 bases. Germline CDR1 and CDR2: MNHEY and SVGEGT. Germline trimming cut 6 bases from V and 4 bases from J; bases unmatched to any gene: 12. CDR3 length: 16 residues.

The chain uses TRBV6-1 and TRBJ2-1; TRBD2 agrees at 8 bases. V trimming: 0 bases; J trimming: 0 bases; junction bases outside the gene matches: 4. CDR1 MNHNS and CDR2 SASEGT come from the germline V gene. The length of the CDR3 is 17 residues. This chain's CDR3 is CASSEAAGGASYNEQFF. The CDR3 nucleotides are TGTGCCAGCAGTGAAGCGGCCGGGGGGGCCTCCTACAATGAGCAGTTCTTC.

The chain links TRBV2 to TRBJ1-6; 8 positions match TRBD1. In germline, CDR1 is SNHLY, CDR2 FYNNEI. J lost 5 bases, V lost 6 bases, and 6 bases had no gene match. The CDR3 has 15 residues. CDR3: CASRADRVDNSPLHF. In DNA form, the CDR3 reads TGTGCCAGCAGGGCGGACAGGGTCGATAATTCACCCCTCCACTTT.

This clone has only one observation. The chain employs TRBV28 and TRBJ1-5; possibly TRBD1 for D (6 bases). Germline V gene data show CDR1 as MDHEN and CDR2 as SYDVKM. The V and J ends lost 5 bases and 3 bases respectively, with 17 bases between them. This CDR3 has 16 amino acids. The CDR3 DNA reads TGTGCCAGCAGTGCCCCAGCACAGGGTTACAATCAGCCCCAGCATTTT. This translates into CASSAPAQGYNQPQHF.

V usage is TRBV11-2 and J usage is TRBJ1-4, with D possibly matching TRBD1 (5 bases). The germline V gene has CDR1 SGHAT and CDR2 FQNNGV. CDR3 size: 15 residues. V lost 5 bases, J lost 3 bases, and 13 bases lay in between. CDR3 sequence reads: CASSRRGAANEKLFF. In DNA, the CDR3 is TGTGCCAGCAGCCGGAGGGGCGCAGCTAATGAAAAACTGTTTTTT. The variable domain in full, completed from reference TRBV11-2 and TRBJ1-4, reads EAGVAQSPRYKIIEKRQSVAFWCNPISGHATLYWYQQILGQGPKLLIQFQNNGVVDDSQLPKDRFSAERLKGVDSTLKIQPAKLEDSAVYLCASSRRGAANEKLFFGSGTQLSVL.

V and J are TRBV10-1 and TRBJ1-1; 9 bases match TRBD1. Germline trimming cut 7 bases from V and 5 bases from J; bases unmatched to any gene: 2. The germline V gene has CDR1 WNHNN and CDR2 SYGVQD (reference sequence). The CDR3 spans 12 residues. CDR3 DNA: TGCGCCAGCAAGGGACAGGGAACTGAAGCTTTCTTT. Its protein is CASKGQGTEAFF.

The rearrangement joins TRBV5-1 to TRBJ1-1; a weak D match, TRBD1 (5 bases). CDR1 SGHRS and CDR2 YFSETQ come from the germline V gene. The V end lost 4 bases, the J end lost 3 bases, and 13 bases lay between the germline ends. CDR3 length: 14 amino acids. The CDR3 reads CASSSGGWDTEAFF. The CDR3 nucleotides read TGCGCCAGCAGCAGCGGGGGATGGGACACTGAAGCTTTCTTT.

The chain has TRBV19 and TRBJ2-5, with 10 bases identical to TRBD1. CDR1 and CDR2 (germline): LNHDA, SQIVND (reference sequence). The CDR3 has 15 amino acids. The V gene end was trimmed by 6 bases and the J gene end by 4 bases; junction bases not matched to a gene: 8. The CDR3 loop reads CASRNRQGASETQYF. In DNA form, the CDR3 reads TGTGCCAGTAGGAACCGACAGGGGGCTTCAGAGACCCAGTACTTC. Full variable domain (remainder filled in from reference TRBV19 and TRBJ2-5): DGGITQSPKYLFRKEGQNVTLSCEQNLNHDAMYWYRQDPGQGLRLIYYSQIVNDFQKGDIAEGYSVSREKKESFPLTVTSAQKNPTAFYLCASRNRQGASETQYFGPGTRLLVL.

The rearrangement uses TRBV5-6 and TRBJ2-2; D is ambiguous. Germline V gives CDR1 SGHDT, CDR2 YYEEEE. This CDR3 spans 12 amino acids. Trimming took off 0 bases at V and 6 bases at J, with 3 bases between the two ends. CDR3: CASSLAPGELFF. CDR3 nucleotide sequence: TGTGCCAGCAGCTTGGCTCCCGGGGAGCTGTTTTTT.

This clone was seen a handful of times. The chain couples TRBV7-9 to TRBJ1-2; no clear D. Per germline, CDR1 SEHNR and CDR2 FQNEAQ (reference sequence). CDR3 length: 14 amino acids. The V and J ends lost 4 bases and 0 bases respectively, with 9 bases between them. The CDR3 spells CASSSPTANYGYTF. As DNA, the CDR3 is TGTGCCAGCAGCTCCCCCACAGCTAACTATGGCTACACCTTC.

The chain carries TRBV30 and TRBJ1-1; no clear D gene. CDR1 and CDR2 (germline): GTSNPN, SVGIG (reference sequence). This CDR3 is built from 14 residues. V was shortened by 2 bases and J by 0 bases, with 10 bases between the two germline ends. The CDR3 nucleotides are TGTGCCTGGAGTCGGGTCGGGATGAACACTGAAGCTTTCTTT. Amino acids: CAWSRVGMNTEAFF.

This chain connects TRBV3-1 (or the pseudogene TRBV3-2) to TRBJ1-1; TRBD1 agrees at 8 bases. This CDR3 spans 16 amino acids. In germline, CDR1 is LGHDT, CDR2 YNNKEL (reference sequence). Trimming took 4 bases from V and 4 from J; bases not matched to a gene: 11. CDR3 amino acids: CASSRELTGAATEAFF. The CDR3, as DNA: TGTGCCAGCAGCCGAGAACTGACAGGGGCGGCCACTGAAGCTTTCTTT.